This T cell receptor (beta chain) was sequenced during a study of T cell responses to AZD1222 COVID-19 vaccine. The table came from immunoSEQ multiplex PCR; TCRdb's copy has only in-frame clones and leaves some out. The sample consists of 95,000 or so clones, around nine tenths of them appearing once. The source was peripheral blood, collected on day 0 of MenACWY control vaccination. The source is an adult in good health.

CDR3 region: CAWSRGPQQETQYF. DNA for the CDR3: TGTGCCTGGAGCAGAGGACCCCAGCAGGAGACCCAGTACTTC. The chain combines TRBV30 with TRBJ2-5, with no clear D. The germline gives CDR1 GTSNPN, CDR2 SVGIG (reference sequence). V lost 3 bases, J lost 5 bases, and 16 bases lay in between. The CDR3 spans 14 residues.